The 18 T cell receptor beta chains below were found in one sample sequenced in a study of blood T cell repertoires in COVID-19. Here immunoSEQ multiplex PCR was the method, and the copy in TCRdb shows in-frame clones only, minus some. The profile covers some 300,000 clones, with roughly 87% appearing a single time and under 1.3% taken by the ten largest. The sequencing input was PBMCs or T cells enriched from blood (not recorded which). Receptors were obtained from a woman aged 25 to 39 who had recovered from COVID-19.

The chain recombines TRBV2 with TRBJ2-3; 11 nucleotides align to TRBD2. V trimming: 4 bases; J trimming: 1 base; junction bases outside the gene matches: 1. Germline values: CDR1 SNHLY, CDR2 FYNNEI. This CDR3 contains 15 residues. CDR3 region: CASSVSGGGTDTQYF. As DNA, the CDR3 is TGTGCCAGCAGTGTTAGCGGGGGGGGCACAGATACGCAGTATTTT.

V usage is TRBV18 and J usage is TRBJ1-2; unclear D gene. CDR1 and CDR2 from the germline V gene are KGHSH and LQKENI. There are 15 residues in the CDR3. V was shortened by 3 bases and J by 2 bases, with 13 bases between the two germline ends. CDR3 sequence reads: CASSPRPGENYGYTF. The CDR3, as DNA: TGTGCCAGCTCACCGCGTCCCGGGGAGAACTATGGCTACACCTTC. The whole variable domain, filled in from reference TRBV18 and TRBJ1-2, reads NAGVMQNPRHLVRRRGQEARLRCSPMKGHSHVYWYRQLPEEGLKFMVYLQKENIIDESGMPKERFSAEFPKEGPSILRIQQVVRGDSAAYFCASSPRPGENYGYTFGSGTRLTVV.

This chain connects TRBV29-1 to TRBJ2-5; D might be TRBD1 (6 bases). CDR1 and CDR2 (germline): SQVTM, ANQGSEA. The length of the CDR3 is 16 residues. V shed 4 bases and J shed 0 bases, with 18 bases lying between them. The CDR3 protein is CSVGPSRTAYQETQYF. The CDR3 DNA is TGCAGCGTTGGACCTTCCAGGACAGCGTACCAAGAGACCCAGTACTTC.

Note on this clone: One end of the junction fails to match germline, which may point to a read error. As DNA, the CDR3 is TGTGCCAGCACCTTACGGGAGACAGACAATGAGCAGTTCTTC. Its translation: CASTLRETDNEQFF. The chain employs TRBV7-8 and TRBJ2-1, with D possibly TRBD2 on 6 matching bases. CDR1 SGHVS and CDR2 FQNEAQ come from the germline V gene. The CDR3 covers 14 residues.

This clone was recorded once. The rearrangement joins TRBV28 to TRBJ2-7, with 7 bases identical to TRBD2. The germline V gene encodes CDR1 MDHEN and CDR2 SYDVKM. V lost 5 bases and J lost 5; bases outside the gene matches: 24. The length of the CDR3 is 19 residues. CDR3 nucleotide sequence: TGTGCCAGCAGTACCCAGACCGGGACTAAAAAGGACTCCTACGACGAGCAGTACTTC. This gives the protein CASSTQTGTKKDSYDEQYF.

In the case of this clone: Sequence at one end of the junction differs from germline and may be a read error. The rearrangement uses TRBV2 and TRBJ2-2; D might be TRBD1 (5 bases). Looked up from germline, CDR1 is SNHLY and CDR2 is FYNNEI. The CDR3 loop spans 15 amino acids. CDR3: CASSDWAGNSGELFF. CDR3 DNA sequence: TGTGCCAGCAGTGACTGGGCAGGGAACTCCGGGGAGCTGTTTTTT.

In DNA, the CDR3 is TGTGCCAGCAGTAGGTTCGGGAATGAAAAACTGTTTTTT. As protein: CASSRFGNEKLFF. The chain recombines TRBV7-6 with TRBJ1-4, with no clear D. Trimming took 6 bases from V and 5 from J, leaving 10 bases between them. This CDR3 has 13 amino acids. The germline CDR1 and CDR2 sequences are SGHVS and FNYEAQ. The whole variable domain, remainder taken from reference TRBV7-6 and TRBJ1-4, is GAGVSQSPRYKVTKRGQDVALRCDPISGHVSLYWYRQALGQGPEFLTYFNYEAQQDKSGLPNDRFSAERPEGSISTLTIQRTEQRDSAMYRCASSRFGNEKLFFGSGTQLSVL.

The V call is TRBV19, the J call TRBJ1-2, with D uncertain. The CDR3 runs to 15 residues. V dropped 6 bases and J dropped 3 bases, with 17 bases sitting between them. Germline V gene data show CDR1 as LNHDA and CDR2 as SQIVND (reference sequence). CDR3 nucleotides: TGTGCCAGTAGGGGAGAACGGACCACTGACTATGGCTACACCTTC. This translates into CASRGERTTDYGYTF.

In this sample, this clone turned up once. The J gene is TRBJ2-2, the V gene TRBV6-1; D perhaps matches TRBD1 (6 bases). Trimming pared 3 bases from V and 2 bases from J, leaving 13 bases between. This CDR3 spans 16 amino acids. Per the germline V gene, CDR1 is MNHNS and CDR2 is SASEGT. CDR3 amino acids: CASSEAGTLNTGELFF. The CDR3 DNA reads as TGTGCCAGCAGTGAGGCCGGGACACTCAACACCGGGGAGCTGTTTTTT.

This clone was seen only once. This chain joins TRBV9 and TRBJ2-1; D is perhaps TRBD2 (6 bases). Between the trimmed V and J ends, which lost 0 bases and 0 bases, there was a span of 10 bases. The CDR3 is made up of 16 amino acids. Germline CDR1 and CDR2: SGDLS and YYNGEE. The CDR3 DNA is TGTGCCAGCAGCGTAGGGGGGGATAGCTCCTACAATGAGCAGTTCTTC. Translation gives CASSVGGDSSYNEQFF.

The chain uses TRBV19 and TRBJ2-1; 8 nucleotides align to TRBD2. Germline V gives CDR1 LNHDA, CDR2 SQIVND (reference sequence). The CDR3 contains 16 residues. Unmatched junction bases numbered 6, after V lost 1 base and J lost 4 bases. CDR3 in amino acids: CASSIVGAGVYNEQFF. The CDR3 region has the DNA TGTGCCAGTAGTATAGTTGGAGCGGGGGTTTACAATGAGCAGTTCTTC.

The rearrangement joins TRBV2 to TRBJ2-7; D is possibly TRBD2 (7 bases). The CDR3 length is 15 residues. V was pared by 5 bases and J by 3 bases, with 17 bases between. The V gene's germline CDR1 is SNHLY and CDR2 FYNNEI. For the CDR3, the DNA is TGTGCCAGCAGTAATCTAAAAGGGGGGGACTACGAGCAGTACTTC. Its translation is CASSNLKGGDYEQYF. The complete variable domain, with remaining parts taken from reference TRBV2 and TRBJ2-7, reads EPEVTQTPSHQVTQMGQEVILRCVPISNHLYFYWYRQILGQKVEFLVSFYNNEISEKSEIFDDQFSVERPDGSNFTLKIRSTKLEDSAMYFCASSNLKGGDYEQYFGPGTRLTVT.

V gene TRBV7-6 combines with J gene TRBJ2-1; TRBD1 matches at 9 bases. Trimming cost V 5 bases and J 0 bases; bases outside gene matches: 5. Germline loops: CDR1 SGHVS, CDR2 FNYEAQ. CDR3 length: 16 residues. The CDR3 is CASSPKTGGSYNEQFF. The CDR3 nucleotides read TGTGCCAGCAGCCCCAAGACAGGGGGCTCCTACAATGAGCAGTTCTTC. Full variable domain (rest looked up from reference TRBV7-6 and TRBJ2-1): GAGVSQSPRYKVTKRGQDVALRCDPISGHVSLYWYRQALGQGPEFLTYFNYEAQQDKSGLPNDRFSAERPEGSISTLTIQRTEQRDSAMYRCASSPKTGGSYNEQFFGPGTRLTVL.

The rearrangement joins TRBV6-7 to TRBJ2-2, with TRBD1 as a possible D gene (5 bases). TRBV6-7 is known as an ORF, though its function is uncertain. The CDR3 has 18 amino acids. V was pared by 0 bases and J by 5 bases, with 19 bases between. The CDR3 DNA follows: TGTGCCAGCAGTTACTCGATTCAAGGGGTCCCCAGGACCGGGGAGCTGTTTTTT. Its protein is CASSYSIQGVPRTGELFF.

The V gene is TRBV27, the J gene TRBJ2-7, with a tentative D call TRBD1 (6 bases). Per the germline V gene, CDR1 is MNHEY and CDR2 is SMNVEV (reference sequence). CDR3 length equals 16 residues. Trimming cost V 5 bases and J 2 bases, with 19 bases left between them. The CDR3 region is CASSTTGSLGPYEQYF. Written as DNA, the CDR3 is TGTGCCAGCAGTACCACAGGGTCGTTAGGCCCCTACGAGCAGTACTTC.

The rearrangement uses TRBV7-7 and TRBJ2-2; D ambiguous. Germline CDR1 and CDR2: SSHAT and FNYEAQ (reference sequence). Trimming removed 1 base at V and 0 bases at J, with 9 bases between. CDR3 length: 16 residues. In nucleotides, the CDR3 is TGTGCCAGCAGCTTAGGGGCCAACGCGAACACCGGGGAGCTGTTTTTT. Amino acid sequence: CASSLGANANTGELFF.

This clone was seen once. V and J are TRBV29-1 and TRBJ2-5; tentatively, D is TRBD2 (5 bases). Trimming took 4 bases from V and 2 from J, leaving 8 bases between them. This CDR3 has 12 amino acids. The V gene's germline CDR1 is SQVTM and CDR2 ANQGSEA. CDR3 protein: CSVVGSQETQYF. In nucleotides, the CDR3 is TGCAGCGTTGTAGGGAGTCAAGAGACCCAGTACTTC.

J is TRBJ2-3 and V is TRBV7-8; TRBD2 matches 7 bases. The CDR3 runs 12 residues. With V trimmed by 4 bases and J by 6 bases, 1 base remained unmatched. CDR1 is SGHVS, CDR2 FQNEAQ, per germline. CDR3 region: CASSSRGDTQYF. The CDR3 bases are TGTGCCAGCAGCTCGCGGGGGGATACGCAGTATTTT.